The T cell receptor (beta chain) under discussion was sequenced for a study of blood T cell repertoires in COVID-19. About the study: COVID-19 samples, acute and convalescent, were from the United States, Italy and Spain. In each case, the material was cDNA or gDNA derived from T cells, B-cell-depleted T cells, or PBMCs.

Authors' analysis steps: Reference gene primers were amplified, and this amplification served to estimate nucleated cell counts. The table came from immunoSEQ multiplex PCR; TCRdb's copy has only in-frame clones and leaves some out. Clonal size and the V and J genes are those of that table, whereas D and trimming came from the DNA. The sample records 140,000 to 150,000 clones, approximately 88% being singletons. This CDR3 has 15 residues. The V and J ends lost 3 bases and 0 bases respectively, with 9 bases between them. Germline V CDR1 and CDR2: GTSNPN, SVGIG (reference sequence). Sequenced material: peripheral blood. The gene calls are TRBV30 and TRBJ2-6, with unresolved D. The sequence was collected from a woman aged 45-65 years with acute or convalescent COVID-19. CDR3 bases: TGTGCCTGGAGCAACAGCCGCTCTGGGGCCAACGTCCTGACTTTC. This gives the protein CAWSNSRSGANVLTF.